Each of the 27 T cell receptor beta chains below was sequenced from the same sample in a study of T-cell reconstitution after alpha-beta-depleted transplantation in children. Unique molecular identifiers were built into the TCRbeta library. TCRdb re-derived calls from the PCR reads in MiXCR, one entry per CDR3 protein. The sample has about 610,000 distinct CDR3 sequences, 10% to 13% seen once; the top ten hold 3.5% to 5%. This material consisted of PBMCs from the stem cell graft donor, taken from the stem cell graft. These receptor sequences come from a human donor who donated a stem cell graft to a child with acute myeloid leukemia.

This clonotype occurred many times. The chain carries TRBV11-2 and TRBJ2-5, with 8 bases matching TRBD2. Germline V gene data show CDR1 as SGHAT and CDR2 as FQNNGV. The CDR3 has 18 residues. Germline trimming cut 6 bases from V and 2 bases from J; bases unmatched to any gene: 17. This CDR3 reads CASSSRLARPALQETQYF. The CDR3 DNA is TGTGCCAGCAGTTCGAGACTAGCGAGACCTGCGCTTCAAGAGACCCAGTACTTC. Full variable domain (remainder filled in from reference TRBV11-2 and TRBJ2-5): EAGVAQSPRYKIIEKRQSVAFWCNPISGHATLYWYQQILGQGPKLLIQFQNNGVVDDSQLPKDRFSAERLKGVDSTLKIQPAKLEDSAVYLCASSSRLARPALQETQYFGPGTRLLVL.

CDR3 sequence (DNA): TGTGCCAGCAGCTTAGTCGGCGGGAGTGTAGTGGAGACCCAGTACTTC. It translates to CASSLVGGSVVETQYF. This chain joins TRBV7-2 and TRBJ2-5; 7 nucleotides match TRBD2. The J segment lost 5 bases and the V segment lost 1 base, leaving 10 bases of the junction unmatched. CDR3 length: 16 residues. Looked up from germline, CDR1 is SGHTA and CDR2 is FQGNSA.

This clonotype was seen repeatedly, ten times or more. V gene TRBV12-3 or TRBV12-4 combines with J gene TRBJ1-4, with TRBD1 matching 7 bases. The CDR3 is 15 residues long. J gave up 6 bases and V 7 bases, and 11 bases lay outside the gene matches. CDR3 DNA sequence: TGTGCCAGCACTCGCCGCACAGGGGAAGATGAAAAACTGTTTTTT. As protein: CASTRRTGEDEKLFF.

A few counts support this clonotype. The chain combines TRBV4-2 with TRBJ2-4; 8 nucleotides align to TRBD1. Germline assignment: CDR1 LGHNA and CDR2 YNFKEQ. This CDR3 region has 22 residues. Germline trimming cut 1 base from V and 0 bases from J; bases unmatched to any gene: 20. This CDR3 reads CASSQVGVQVGTGSLAKNIQYF. The CDR3 nucleotides are TGTGCCAGCAGCCAAGTTGGGGTTCAAGTCGGGACAGGCTCTCTAGCCAAAAACATTCAGTACTTC.

This clonotype was seen repeatedly, ten times or more. This chain uses TRBV20-1 with TRBJ2-1, with 11 positions matching TRBD2. CDR3 length equals 17 residues. Trimming removed 6 bases from V and 0 bases from J; junction bases left unmatched: 10. Looked up from germline, CDR1 is DFQATT and CDR2 is SNEGSKA (reference sequence). CDR3: CSATGTSGRSSYNEQFF. CDR3 nucleotides: TGCAGTGCCACTGGGACTAGCGGCAGGAGCTCCTACAATGAGCAGTTCTTC.

The chain links TRBV21-1 to TRBJ2-3. TRBV21-1 is given as a pseudogene. The CDR3 loop spans 10 amino acids. CDR3 protein: CASASDTQYF. The CDR3 nucleotides are TGTGCCAGCGCCTCTGATACGCAGTATTTT.

The table lists this clonotype with a few counts. The chain recombines TRBV7-9 with TRBJ2-1; TRBD2 matches at 7 bases. Germline V gene sequence: CDR1 SEHNR, CDR2 FQNEAQ (reference sequence). The CDR3 consists of 14 residues. J lost 6 bases, V lost 1 base, and 3 bases had no gene match. CDR3: CASSLDGTTNEQFF. In DNA, the CDR3 is TGTGCCAGCAGCTTAGATGGGACTACCAATGAGCAGTTCTTC.

This clonotype occurred a few times. This sequence joins TRBV25-1 and TRBJ1-6, with D possibly matching TRBD1 (6 bases). V was cut by 3 bases and J by 4 bases, with 10 bases left in between. Germline CDR1 reads MGHDK; CDR2 reads SYGVNS. The CDR3 sequence is 15 residues long. CDR3 sequence: CASSDVGTYNSPLHF. The CDR3 DNA sequence: TGTGCCAGCAGTGATGTAGGGACATATAATTCACCCCTCCACTTT. The full variable domain, rest sourced from reference TRBV25-1 and TRBJ1-6, is EADIYQTPRYLVIGTGKKITLECSQTMGHDKMYWYQQDPGMELHLIHYSYGVNSTEKGDLSSESTVSRIRTEHFPLTLESARPSHTSQYLCASSDVGTYNSPLHFGNGTRLTVT.

There are many counts of this clonotype. The chain links TRBV28 to TRBJ2-2; either TRBD1 or TRBD2 may supply D (6 bases each). Germline V gives CDR1 MDHEN, CDR2 SYDVKM. V was pared by 5 bases and J by 6 bases, with 19 bases between. The CDR3 contains 16 residues. The CDR3 region has the DNA TGTGCCAGCAGTGCCCTAGGGGGAGGAAGATCCGGGGAGCTGTTTTTT. Amino acid sequence: CASSALGGGRSGELFF.

This clonotype was counted between two and nine times. The chain combines TRBV28 with TRBJ2-5; TRBD1 is a possible D gene (6 bases). Germline V gene data show CDR1 as MDHEN and CDR2 as SYDVKM. Trimming removed 6 bases from V and 0 bases from J, with 11 bases in between. The CDR3 totals 14 residues. CDR3 bases: TGTGCCAGCAGGACTTACAGGGACCAAGAGACCCAGTACTTC. The encoded protein is CASRTYRDQETQYF.

In this sample, this clonotype turned up a few times. The rearrangement links TRBV30 to TRBJ1-5; perhaps TRBD1 as D (5 bases). In germline, CDR1 is GTSNPN, CDR2 SVGIG (reference sequence). The CDR3 extends over 13 amino acids. V lost 2 bases and J lost 6, with 11 bases in between. In DNA form, the CDR3 reads TGTGCCTGGAGTACCCAGGGAACTCAGCCCCAGCATTTT. This gives the protein CAWSTQGTQPQHF. The variable domain in full, with the rest retrieved from reference TRBV30 and TRBJ1-5, is SQTIHQWPATLVQPVGSPLSLECTVEGTSNPNLYWYRQAAGRGLQLLFYSVGIGQISSEVPQNLSASRPQDRQFILSSKKLLLSDSGFYLCAWSTQGTQPQHFGDGTRLSIL.

V is TRBV6-1 and J is TRBJ2-3, with no clear D. Germline values: CDR1 MNHNS, CDR2 SASEGT. V was clipped by 6 bases and J by 0 bases, with 16 bases between them. CDR3 size: 16 residues. The CDR3 DNA is TGTGCCAGCAGCCCCGGGCGTGTGACTAGCACAGATACGCAGTATTTT. Encoded protein: CASSPGRVTSTDTQYF.

This clonotype was recorded at least ten times. V gene TRBV10-3 combines with J gene TRBJ2-7, with D uncertain. In germline, CDR1 is ENHRY, CDR2 SYGVKD. Trimming stripped 3 bases from V and 2 bases from J, with 14 bases between. The CDR3 contains 15 residues. The CDR3 loop reads CAISDLAYGAYEQYF. The CDR3 DNA reads as TGTGCCATCAGTGATTTAGCTTACGGCGCCTACGAGCAGTACTTC.

The chain is built from TRBV20-1 and TRBJ2-3, with TRBD2 matching over 14 bases. The ends lost 6 bases at V and 8 bases at J; junction bases unmatched: 10. Germline CDR1 DFQATT, CDR2 SNEGSKA (reference sequence). The CDR3 consists of 15 residues. The CDR3 loop is CSATPPGLAGGTQYF. The DNA of the CDR3 is TGCAGTGCCACCCCCCCCGGACTAGCGGGAGGTACGCAGTATTTT.

The table lists this clonotype with many counts. The V call is TRBV20-1, the J call TRBJ2-3; D might be TRBD2 (6 bases). Germline CDR1 reads DFQATT; CDR2 reads SNEGSKA (reference sequence). This CDR3 is built from 15 residues. The V and J ends lost 1 base and 0 bases respectively, with 11 bases between them. The CDR3 nucleotides read TGCAGTGCTAGAGTGCTAGCGCCTAGCACAGATACGCAGTATTTT. It codes for CSARVLAPSTDTQYF.

This clonotype occurred many times. V and J are TRBV9 and TRBJ2-3; 7 bases match TRBD2. Germline V CDR1 and CDR2: SGDLS, YYNGEE. V was clipped by 2 bases and J by 7 bases; unmatched bases: 13. This CDR3 contains 16 residues. The CDR3 coding sequence is TGTGCCAGCAGCGTGGGTTTAGCGGGCCCATTGCATACGCAGTATTTT. Its translation: CASSVGLAGPLHTQYF.

The sample holds a few counts of this clonotype. The chain carries TRBV7-9 and TRBJ2-7, with 7 bases identical to TRBD2. The germline V gene encodes CDR1 SEHNR and CDR2 FQNEAQ (reference sequence). Trimming took 4 bases from V and 6 from J; bases not matched to a gene: 12. This CDR3 region has 15 residues. The CDR3 DNA sequence: TGTGCCAGCAGCTCAGGGACTATCACTCTCGGCGAGCAGTACTTC. As protein: CASSSGTITLGEQYF.

This clonotype was picked up many times. The V call is TRBV20-1, the J call TRBJ2-7, with TRBD2 as a possible D gene (6 bases). V lost 5 bases and J lost 1, with 18 bases in between. This CDR3 is built from 15 residues. Germline V gives CDR1 DFQATT, CDR2 SNEGSKA (reference sequence). CDR3 DNA: TGCAGTGCTCCCCAGCCGGAGGGCCTATCCTACGAGCAGTACTTC. This gives the protein CSAPQPEGLSYEQYF.

This clonotype was seen repeatedly, ten times or more. V and J are TRBV27 and TRBJ1-2; 12 positions agree with TRBD1. Germline V gene sequence: CDR1 MNHEY, CDR2 SMNVEV (reference sequence). The V and J ends lost 6 bases and 8 bases, in that order; junction bases with no gene match: 7. The CDR3 has 14 amino acids. The CDR3 DNA sequence: TGTGCCAGCAGCTCGGGACAGGGGGCGCGGGGCTACACCTTC. This translates into CASSSGQGARGYTF.

The sample holds a few counts of this clonotype. The CDR3 bases are TGTGCCGCCGGGGACCCCGGAGATACGCAGTATTTT. This translates into CAAGDPGDTQYF. The J gene is TRBJ2-3, the V gene TRBV6-5, with D perhaps TRBD1 or TRBD2 (5 bases each). The CDR3 runs to 12 residues. Germline lookup yields CDR1 MNHEY and CDR2 SVGAGI. The V end was cut by 11 bases, the J end by 5 bases, with 14 bases between.

The chain recombines TRBV2 with TRBJ2-5; TRBD1 might be the D (5 bases). CDR1 is SNHLY, CDR2 FYNNEI, per germline. V was shortened by 6 bases and J by 0 bases, with 11 bases between the two germline ends. This CDR3 comprises 14 residues. Written as DNA, the CDR3 is TGTGCCAGCAGAGGGGCAGTGTACCAAGAGACCCAGTACTTC. Translation gives CASRGAVYQETQYF.

This clonotype was detected many times. The chain joins TRBV20-1 to TRBJ2-1, with 9 bases identical to TRBD2. The CDR3 runs 14 residues. Germline CDR1 reads DFQATT; CDR2 reads SNEGSKA (reference sequence). Trimming removed 6 bases from V and 1 base from J; junction bases left unmatched: 4. CDR3 DNA sequence: TGCAGTGCGGCCAGCGGGAGGTCCTACAATGAGCAGTTCTTC. Translation gives CSAASGRSYNEQFF.

This clonotype was recorded at least ten times. This sequence joins TRBV6-1 and TRBJ2-7; 12 bases fit TRBD1. Trimming took 5 bases from V and 0 from J; bases not matched to a gene: 5. From germline, CDR1 is MNHNS and CDR2 SASEGT. There are 16 residues in the CDR3. CDR3 region: CASSKPGQGASYEQYF. As DNA, the CDR3 is TGTGCCAGCAGTAAACCGGGACAGGGGGCCTCCTACGAGCAGTACTTC.

The chain is built from TRBV7-2 and TRBJ1-2; 7 bases map to TRBD1. This CDR3 is 17 amino acids long. V shed 0 bases, J shed 7 bases, and the junction held 14 bases outside the gene matches. In germline, CDR1 is SGHTA, CDR2 FQGNSA. CDR3 loop: CASSLAGGGLRARGYTF. The CDR3 bases are TGTGCCAGCAGCTTAGCAGGGGGCGGCCTCCGCGCGCGTGGCTACACCTTC.

The chain joins TRBV12-3 or TRBV12-4 to TRBJ1-3, with unresolved D. V dropped 8 bases and J dropped 0 bases, with 26 bases sitting between them. The CDR3 spans 19 residues. CDR3 nucleotides: TGTGCCAGCGAACCTCTTAGCAGACGGGATTCGAGCTCTGGAAACACCATATATTTT. This translates into CASEPLSRRDSSSGNTIYF.

The table lists this clonotype with many counts. The chain has TRBV28 and TRBJ2-5; D is perhaps TRBD1 or TRBD2 (5 bases each). Looked up from germline, CDR1 is MDHEN and CDR2 is SYDVKM. Trimming shortened V by 6 bases and J by 3 bases, and 17 bases separated the two germline ends. The CDR3 has 15 residues. Written as DNA, the CDR3 is TGTGCCAGCAGCCCATCCGGGACGGAAGAAGAGACCCAGTACTTC. Its protein is CASSPSGTEEETQYF.

This clonotype was seen repeatedly, ten times or more. The chain couples TRBV6-2 or TRBV6-3 to TRBJ2-2; D remains ambiguous. This CDR3 is 11 amino acids long. Trimming removed 7 bases from V and 7 bases from J, with 7 bases in between. Germline loops: CDR1 MNHEY, CDR2 SVGEGT. The CDR3 here is CASMDGGELFF. CDR3 bases: TGTGCCAGCATGGATGGCGGGGAGCTGTTTTTT.